This TCR beta chain is drawn from a study of blood T cell repertoires in COVID-19. About the research overall: Collection of acute and convalescent COVID-19 samples took place in the United States, Italy and Spain. Sources were T cells, B-cell-depleted T cells, or PBMCs; the material itself was cDNA or gDNA.

The CDR3 has 15 residues. V dropped 3 bases and J dropped 0 bases, with 9 bases sitting between them. Germline CDR1 reads SGHNT; CDR2 reads YENEEA. As originally analysed: Amplification from reference gene primers served as the basis for estimated nucleated cell counts. Measured with immunoSEQ multiplex PCR; TCRdb has only the in-frame clones, and not every one. Clonal size and the V and J genes are those of that table, whereas D and trimming came from the DNA. The data contain tens of thousands of clones, 65% to 85% of them singletons. The clonotype originates from a human donor in a cohort sampled during active COVID-19. This chain uses TRBV11-3 with TRBJ1-5; possible D gene TRBD1, 5 bases. Sequencing input: peripheral blood. CDR3: CASSLGGDSNQPQHF. The CDR3 bases are TGTGCCAGCAGCTTGGGGGGGGATAGCAATCAGCCCCAGCATTTT.